This passage covers 23 T cell receptor beta chains from one sample sequenced in a study of response to subunit inactivated influenza vaccine (dated by TCRdb to the late 2010s). Library preparation employed RT-PCR. Sequencing was performed on an Illumina HiSeq 2500. TCRdb trimmed the raw reads at Q25, called clones with MiXCR and kept productive beta chains. Records with the same CDR3 protein are collapsed into one entry carrying the most frequent genes and DNA. The sample includes 170,000 or so distinct CDR3 sequences, with about 10% observed a single time. Together, the top ten hold about a third of the sample. Source: CD8+ T cells sorted from PBMCs, taken 23 months after vaccination. The receptors stem from a man aged 50 to 75 who received an inactivated influenza vaccine. Donor details come from another sample of the same person, matched by shared clones.

This clonotype has a count of ten or more. The chain has TRBV6-2 or TRBV6-3 and TRBJ2-1; perhaps D is TRBD1 or TRBD2 (5 bases each). Deletions cut 7 bases from V and 0 bases from J, with 19 bases between. Germline CDR1 is MNHEY and CDR2 is SVGEGT. The CDR3 has 17 amino acids. DNA for the CDR3: TGTGCCAGCACCCGGGACCCCCCATCGAGCTCCTACAATGAGCAGTTCTTC. This codes for CASTRDPPSSSYNEQFF.

The V gene is TRBV29-1, the J gene TRBJ2-5; no firm D call. The CDR3 consists of 15 residues. The germline V gene encodes CDR1 SQVTM and CDR2 ANQGSEA. V lost 6 bases and J 2 bases, leaving 19 bases between the germline ends. The CDR3 sequence: CSVTPSVLLQETQYF. The CDR3 nucleotides are TGCAGCGTGACCCCCAGCGTACTACTTCAAGAGACCCAGTACTTC. Using reference TRBV29-1 and TRBJ2-5 for the parts outside the CDR3, the full variable domain is SAVISQKPSRDICQRGTSLTIQCQVDSQVTMMFWYRQQPGQSLTLIATANQGSEATYESGFVIDKFPISRPNLTFSTLTVSNMSPEDSSIYLCSVTPSVLLQETQYFGPGTRLLVL.

This clonotype was seen a handful of times. This chain connects TRBV25-1 to TRBJ1-2; D possibly corresponds to TRBD1 (5 bases). The CDR3 sequence is 13 residues long. Trimming took 5 bases from V and 6 from J, leaving 13 bases between them. Germline V gene sequence: CDR1 MGHDK, CDR2 SYGVNS. CDR3 DNA: TGTGCCAGCAGTAGCACCGGGACCGATGGCTACACCTTC. Its protein is CASSSTGTDGYTF.

This clonotype was counted between two and nine times. The CDR3 spells CASSLSRGSKQHF. CDR3 sequence (DNA): TGTGCCAGCAGTTTATCCAGGGGGAGCAAACAGCATTTT. The chain uses TRBV27 and TRBJ1-5; 7 bases match TRBD1. Trimming cost V 0 bases and J 13 bases; bases outside gene matches: 6. Germline V lookup: CDR1 MNHEY, CDR2 SMNVEV (reference sequence). The CDR3 runs 13 residues.

This clonotype was seen a few times. The V gene is TRBV28, the J gene TRBJ1-2, with D perhaps TRBD1 (6 bases). Trimming shortened V by 2 bases and J by 3 bases, and 16 bases separated the two germline ends. CDR1 and CDR2 (germline): MDHEN, SYDVKM. The length of the CDR3 is 16 residues. CDR3 bases: TGTGCCAGCAGTTTAGAGGGGGAGGTATCGGACTATGGCTACACCTTC. Amino acid sequence: CASSLEGEVSDYGYTF.

J is TRBJ1-1 and V is TRBV11-2; D is uncertain. V gave up 5 bases and J gave up 7 bases, with 8 bases separating them. The germline V gene has CDR1 SGHAT and CDR2 FQNNGV. The CDR3 is 11 residues long. Written as DNA, the CDR3 is TGTGCCAGCAGCGTCCGTAGTGAAGCTTTCTTT. Its protein product is CASSVRSEAFF.

In this sample, this clonotype turned up a few times. This rearrangement joins TRBV20-1 to TRBJ2-3; 8 bases fit TRBD2. The CDR3 consists of 16 residues. V lost 1 base, J lost 0 bases, and 6 bases stayed unmatched. Germline-derived CDR1 and CDR2 are DFQATT and SNEGSKA (reference sequence). The CDR3 loop reads CSARVRGGPSTDTQYF. CDR3 coding DNA: TGCAGTGCTAGAGTCCGGGGGGGCCCTAGCACAGATACGCAGTATTTT.

This clonotype has just a few counts. CDR3 bases: TGTGCCAGCAGTTCAACGCGGGACAGGGGGTACGAGCAGTACTTC. Amino acid sequence: CASSSTRDRGYEQYF. This chain connects TRBV7-9 to TRBJ2-7; 11 bases are a match to TRBD1. The CDR3 consists of 15 residues. Germline V lookup: CDR1 SEHNR, CDR2 FQNEAQ (reference sequence). Losses at the gene ends were 6 bases for V and 4 bases for J; bases not matched to a gene: 8.

This clonotype was observed at least ten times. V and J are TRBV24-1 and TRBJ2-2; D uncertain. The CDR3 runs 14 residues. Trimming shortened V by 0 bases and J by 6 bases, and 7 bases separated the two germline ends. Germline CDR1 is KGHDR and CDR2 is SFDVKD. The CDR3 DNA is TGTGCCACCAGTGATTTGCTAGGGCCCGGGGAGCTGTTTTTT. It is translated as CATSDLLGPGELFF.

This clonotype was detected a few times. The chain recombines TRBV12-3 or TRBV12-4 with TRBJ2-3; 11 nucleotides agree with TRBD2. Trimming took 3 bases from V and 5 from J; bases not matched to a gene: 4. The CDR3 length is 15 residues. CDR3 loop: CASSFSGGAVDTQYF. The CDR3 coding sequence is TGTGCCAGCAGTTTTAGCGGGGGGGCCGTAGATACGCAGTATTTT.

The gene calls are TRBV29-1 and TRBJ2-5; perhaps TRBD2 as D (5 bases). Per germline, CDR1 SQVTM and CDR2 ANQGSEA. There are 14 residues in the CDR3. Between the trimmed V and J ends, which lost 4 bases and 4 bases, there was a span of 16 bases. CDR3 DNA sequence: TGCAGCGTTGGGTCGGGAAGTTGGTTAGAGACCCAGTACTTC. The encoded protein is CSVGSGSWLETQYF.

The chain has TRBV7-8 and TRBJ1-2, with D perhaps TRBD1 (5 bases). The germline V gene encodes CDR1 SGHVS and CDR2 FQNEAQ. The CDR3 is 14 residues long. The V and J ends lost 4 bases and 2 bases respectively, with 11 bases between them. CDR3 in DNA: TGTGCCAGCAGCTCCTTGGGGACGAACTATGGCTACACCTTC. This codes for CASSSLGTNYGYTF.

Here the CDR3 DNA reads TGCAGCGTTGAAGGGGGTTACTATGGCTACACCTTC. Translating gives CSVEGGYYGYTF. The chain employs TRBV29-1 and TRBJ1-2; D call uncertain. Trimming cost V 1 base and J 3 bases, with 6 bases left between them. Looked up from germline, CDR1 is SQVTM and CDR2 is ANQGSEA. The CDR3 covers 12 residues.

The sample holds many counts of this clonotype. The chain joins TRBV11-2 to TRBJ2-7, with 7 bases identical to TRBD2. The germline gives CDR1 SGHAT, CDR2 FQNNGV. This CDR3 has 16 residues. Unmatched junction bases numbered 10, after V lost 0 bases and J lost 5 bases. The CDR3 sequence: CASSLDERREYDEQYF. Written as DNA, the CDR3 is TGTGCCAGCAGCTTAGACGAACGGCGGGAGTATGACGAGCAGTACTTC.

This chain links TRBV10-3 with TRBJ1-1, with 7 nucleotides matching TRBD1. V trimming: 10 bases; J trimming: 1 base; junction bases outside the gene matches: 12. Germline V lookup: CDR1 ENHRY, CDR2 SYGVKD. The CDR3 contains 15 residues. CDR3 region: CATGETGETNTEAFF. Here the CDR3 DNA reads TGTGCCACCGGGGAAACAGGGGAAACGAACACTGAAGCTTTCTTT.

This clonotype has only a few counts. The V and J genes are TRBV3-1 and TRBJ2-7; D perhaps matches TRBD2 (5 bases). CDR3 length equals 15 residues. V was cut by 3 bases and J by 4 bases, with 16 bases left in between. Germline CDR1 LGHDT, CDR2 YNNKEL (reference sequence). The CDR3 nucleotides read TGTGCCAGCAGCCATAACGGGAAGGTCCCGTACGAGCAGTACTTC. Amino acid sequence: CASSHNGKVPYEQYF.

The chain carries TRBV6-5 and TRBJ2-2; unclear D gene. The ends were cut back, 2 bases at V and 1 base at J, with 8 bases in the middle. Germline V gives CDR1 MNHEY, CDR2 SVGAGI. The CDR3 covers 15 residues. CDR3 loop: CASSYTAGNTGELFF. CDR3 nucleotides: TGTGCCAGCAGTTACACGGCAGGGAACACCGGGGAGCTGTTTTTT.

The table lists this clonotype with a few counts. This sequence joins TRBV4-1 and TRBJ1-5, with 8 positions matching TRBD1. The trim removed 3 bases at V and 5 bases at J, leaving 6 bases unmatched. Germline values: CDR1 MGHRA, CDR2 YSYEKL. This CDR3 spans 15 amino acids. The DNA of the CDR3 is TGCGCCAGCAGCCAGGCGACAGGGGTCTATCAGCCCCAGCATTTT. Protein: CASSQATGVYQPQHF.

The chain joins TRBV14 to TRBJ2-3; D gene ambiguous. Germline V lookup: CDR1 SGHDN, CDR2 FVKESK. V lost 1 base and J 3 bases, leaving 8 bases between the germline ends. CDR3 length: 14 amino acids. The CDR3, as DNA: TGTGCCAGCAGCCAAGTCTACGGTACAGATACGCAGTATTTT. This codes for CASSQVYGTDTQYF.

This rearrangement joins TRBV19 to TRBJ2-6; 8 nucleotides line up with TRBD1. The V and J ends lost 7 bases and 14 bases, in that order; junction bases with no gene match: 10. The CDR3 runs to 13 residues. Germline loops: CDR1 LNHDA, CDR2 SQIVND (reference sequence). The CDR3: CASTYQGQGILTF. The CDR3 DNA reads as TGTGCCAGTACTTACCAAGGACAGGGCATCCTGACTTTC. The complete variable domain, with remaining parts taken from reference TRBV19 and TRBJ2-6, reads DGGITQSPKYLFRKEGQNVTLSCEQNLNHDAMYWYRQDPGQGLRLIYYSQIVNDFQKGDIAEGYSVSREKKESFPLTVTSAQKNPTAFYLCASTYQGQGILTFGAGSRLTVL.

The chain recombines TRBV2 with TRBJ1-1, with D maybe TRBD1 (5 bases). The germline CDR1 and CDR2 sequences are SNHLY and FYNNEI. The CDR3 totals 14 residues. Trimming took off 7 bases at V and 0 bases at J, with 12 bases between the two ends. The CDR3: CASTPGRMNTEAFF. The CDR3 coding sequence is TGTGCCAGCACTCCGGGACGTATGAACACTGAAGCTTTCTTT.

The sample holds a few counts of this clonotype. The chain joins TRBV28 to TRBJ2-5; TRBD1 might be the D (5 bases). The V and J ends lost 4 bases and 4 bases respectively, with 16 bases between them. The CDR3 loop spans 15 amino acids. Germline CDR1 reads MDHEN; CDR2 reads SYDVKM. As DNA, the CDR3 is TGTGCCAGCAGTTCACCGACAGTTAAACTAGAGACCCAGTACTTC. Protein sequence: CASSSPTVKLETQYF.

This CDR3 is CSVEGPGGLGYTF. The CDR3 nucleotides read TGCAGCGTTGAAGGTCCAGGGGGCCTGGGCTACACCTTC. This chain joins TRBV29-1 and TRBJ1-2, with 8 bases matching TRBD1. Germline CDR1 is SQVTM and CDR2 is ANQGSEA. V lost 1 base and J lost 8; bases outside the gene matches: 6. The CDR3 is 13 amino acids.